These 4 T cell receptor beta chains share one sample of origin, sequenced in a study of PD-1 blockade in classical Hodgkin lymphoma. Profiling relied on immunoSEQ multiplex PCR, and the TCRdb table lists in-frame clones only, not all of them. Of 20,000 to 25,000 clones in the sample, 60% to 80% were seen once. Time point noted: cycle 4 day 1 (C4D1), after 5 to 7 weeks of nivolumab. Relapses following autologous stem cell transplantation were seen in all patients, with brentuximab vedotin exposure varying. Material: peripheral blood mononuclear cells (PBMCs), obtained before the fourth cycle of nivolumab. The receptors were gathered from a human donor with classical Hodgkin lymphoma.

Only one count was recorded for this clone. The chain uses TRBV5-4 and TRBJ2-2; D perhaps matches TRBD1 (5 bases). Germline CDR1 reads SGHNT; CDR2 reads YYREEE (reference sequence). The V end was cut by 4 bases, the J end by 0 bases, with 13 bases between. The CDR3 covers 16 residues. The CDR3 DNA is TGTGCCAGCAGCCAGGGTAACCTCGCGAACACCGGGGAGCTGTTTTTT. This encodes CASSQGNLANTGELFF.

V usage is TRBV5-1 and J usage is TRBJ1-4, with D perhaps matching TRBD1 (5 bases). Germline assignment: CDR1 SGHRS and CDR2 YFSETQ. The CDR3 contains 14 residues. The V and J ends lost 3 bases and 3 bases respectively, with 9 bases between them. The CDR3 region has the DNA TGCGCCAGCAGCTCAGGGATTGCTAATGAAAAACTGTTTTTT. Translation: CASSSGIANEKLFF.

Only a few counts were recorded for this clone. This chain connects TRBV2 to TRBJ1-2; a weak D match, TRBD1 (6 bases). Germline-derived CDR1 and CDR2 are SNHLY and FYNNEI. The CDR3 is made up of 12 amino acids. Trimming took off 8 bases at V and 2 bases at J, with 9 bases between the two ends. In DNA, the CDR3 is TGTGCCAGCGGAACAGGGAACTATGGCTACACCTTC. Its protein is CASGTGNYGYTF.

The CDR3 DNA reads TGTGCCAGCTCATACCAGGGATTTAACACTGAAGCTTTCTTT. Amino acids: CASSYQGFNTEAFF. V gene TRBV18 combines with J gene TRBJ1-1, with D perhaps TRBD1 (5 bases). CDR1 is KGHSH, CDR2 LQKENI, per germline. V lost 5 bases and J 2 bases, leaving 12 bases between the germline ends. This CDR3 is built from 14 residues.